The next 8 T cell receptor beta chains were all read from a single sample in a study of Ad26.COV2.S vaccination and SARS-CoV-2 variants. Documented treatment: about 20 received Ad26.COV2.S at low or high dose, single or two shots; five or six received placebo; per-sample allocation not given. Day 63 after the first injection of vaccine or placebo was the sampling time. Assay: immunoSEQ multiplex PCR; the TCRdb copy retains only in-frame clones and omits some. The data contain around 270,000 clones, around 85% of them singletons. This material consisted of peripheral blood, taken in a trial of Ad26.COV2.S vaccine versus placebo. These TCRs come from a person aged 18 to 65 who received the Ad26.COV2.S COVID-19 vaccine or a placebo.

Concerning this clone itself: This CDR3 is also generated by other DNA sequences in the sample. V usage is TRBV18 and J usage is TRBJ2-7, with TRBD1 matching over 9 bases. The V and J ends lost 2 bases and 3 bases, in that order; junction bases with no gene match: 2. This CDR3 comprises 14 residues. In germline, CDR1 is KGHSH, CDR2 LQKENI. The CDR3, as DNA: TGTGCCAGCTCACCAACGGGACAGGGCTACGAGCAGTACGTC. Residues: CASSPTGQGYEQYV.

To note about this clone: The sample carries other DNA sequences with the same CDR3. The rearrangement joins TRBV3-1 (or the pseudogene TRBV3-2) to TRBJ2-7; D gene uncertain. The length of the CDR3 is 11 residues. Germline V gene sequence: CDR1 LGHDT, CDR2 YNNKEL (reference sequence). Trimming took 1 base from V and 6 from J, leaving 4 bases between them. The CDR3 DNA is TGTGCCAGCAGCCAAGGCGGCGAGCAGTACTTC. This sequence encodes CASSQGGEQYF.

The chain carries TRBV21-1 and TRBJ1-2; TRBD1, the table's D call, was not compared with the DNA. TRBV21-1 is listed as a pseudogene. The CDR3 spans 14 residues. For the CDR3, the DNA is TGTGCCAGCAGCATTCAGGGGTCGAGCTATGGCTACACCTTC. Amino acids: CASSIQGSSYGYTF.

CDR3 in DNA: TGTGCCAGCAGCCAACGAAGGACTAGCAGCACCGGGGAGCTGTTTTTT. Amino acid sequence: CASSQRRTSSTGELFF. The chain couples TRBV11-2 to TRBJ2-2; 8 nucleotides match TRBD2. The CDR3 length is 16 residues. J lost 4 bases, V lost 5 bases, and 9 bases had no gene match. CDR1 and CDR2 (germline): SGHAT, FQNNGV.

This clone was seen only a few times. This rearrangement joins TRBV4-1 to TRBJ2-7, with D unresolved. The germline V and J ends were trimmed by 1 base and 0 bases, with 7 bases remaining between them. Germline CDR1 is MGHRA and CDR2 is YSYEKL. This CDR3 has 14 amino acids. This CDR3 is CASSQAPGSYEQYV. The CDR3 bases are TGCGCCAGCAGCCAAGCCCCGGGCTCCTACGAGCAGTACGTC.

V usage is TRBV9 and J usage is TRBJ2-2; possibly TRBD2 for D (5 bases). Germline V lookup: CDR1 SGDLS, CDR2 YYNGEE. Trimming removed 4 bases at V and 1 base at J, with 14 bases between. The CDR3 length is 16 residues. The CDR3 region is CASSPRLLQNTGELFF. For the CDR3, the DNA is TGTGCCAGCAGCCCTCGACTACTTCAGAACACCGGGGAGCTGTTTTTT.

The rearrangement uses TRBV12-5 and TRBJ2-7; 16 bases are a match to TRBD2. The junction had 7 bases not matched to a gene; V was cut back by 0 bases and J by 5 bases. Germline CDR1 LGHNT, CDR2 FRNRAP. The CDR3 runs 18 residues. As DNA, the CDR3 is TGTGCTAGTGGTTTGGTACCGGGACTAGCGGGAGGGTTCGACGAGCAGTACGTC. Its translation is CASGLVPGLAGGFDEQYV.

This chain joins TRBV23-1 and TRBJ2-6, with D perhaps matching TRBD2 (5 bases). Being an ORF, TRBV23-1 has a function that is uncertain. The CDR3 consists of 21 residues. V was trimmed by 5 bases and J by 1 base, leaving 27 bases between them. CDR3 DNA: TGCGCCAGCAGTACGCTTATCAATATGCTCAGAGGGAGTTCTGGGGCCAACGTCCTGACTTTC. Its protein product is CASSTLINMLRGSSGANVLTF.